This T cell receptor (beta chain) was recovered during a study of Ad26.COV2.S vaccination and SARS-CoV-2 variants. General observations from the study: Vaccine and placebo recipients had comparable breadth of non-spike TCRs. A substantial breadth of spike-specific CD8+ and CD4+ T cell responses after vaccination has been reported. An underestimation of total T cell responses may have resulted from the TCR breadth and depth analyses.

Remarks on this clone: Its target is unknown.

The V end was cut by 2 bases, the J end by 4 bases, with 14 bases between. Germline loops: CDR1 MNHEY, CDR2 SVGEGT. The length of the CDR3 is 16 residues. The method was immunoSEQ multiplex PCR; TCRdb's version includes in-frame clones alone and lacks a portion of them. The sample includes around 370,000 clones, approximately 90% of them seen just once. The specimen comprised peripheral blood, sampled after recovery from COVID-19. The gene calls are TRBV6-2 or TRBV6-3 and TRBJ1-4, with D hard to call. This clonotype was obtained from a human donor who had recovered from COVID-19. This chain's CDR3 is CASSYTQGGLNEKLFF. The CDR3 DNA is TGTGCCAGCAGTTACACTCAAGGAGGACTTAATGAAAAACTGTTTTTT.